These T cell receptor beta chains were read from a single sample in a study of beta chain features in type 1 diabetes. Measured with immunoSEQ multiplex PCR; TCRdb has only the in-frame clones, and not every one. The sample lists about 240,000 clones, 14% seen once, with about 0.019% in the top ten. The specimen sequenced was naive CD4+ T cells from blood. Source of these receptors: a young man with type 1 diabetes. Both conserved end residues are part of each CDR3. A D gene is named only where the DNA matches it firmly. Size is stated for part of the rows, as once, few or many counts, or as a class when the clone is expanded.

V gene	D gene	J gene	clone size	CDR3 protein	CDR3 DNA
TRBV7-9	.	TRBJ2-7	.	CASSIQGNSYEQYF	TGTGCCAGCAGCATCCAGGGCAACTCCTACGAGCAGTACTTC
TRBV30	TRBD1	TRBJ2-2	few	CAWSKTGVGTGELFF	TGTGCCTGGAGTAAAACAGGGGTCGGAACCGGGGAGCTGTTTTTT
TRBV29-1	.	TRBJ2-2	few	CSVGPAGRTGELFF	TGCAGCGTTGGGCCCGCAGGGAGGACCGGGGAGCTGTTTTTT
TRBV2	.	TRBJ2-7	.	CASSEGARAEQYF	TGTGCCAGCAGTGAAGGCGCCAGGGCCGAGCAGTACTTC
TRBV7-9	TRBD1	TRBJ2-7	.	CASSPRDRAYEQYF	TGTGCCAGCAGCCCCCGGGACAGGGCCTACGAGCAGTACTTC
TRBV2	TRBD2	TRBJ2-3	.	CASSPTSGYRDTQYF	TGTGCCAGCAGCCCGACTAGCGGGTACCGAGATACGCAGTATTTT
TRBV5-4	.	TRBJ2-1	few	CASSSELVPPEQFF	TGTGCCAGCAGCTCAGAACTAGTTCCTCCTGAGCAGTTCTTC
TRBV9	TRBD1	TRBJ1-2	.	CASSAGQLNGYTF	TGTGCCAGCAGCGCGGGACAGTTGAATGGCTACACCTTC
TRBV11-2	TRBD1	TRBJ2-2	.	CASSPGTGNTGELFF	TGTGCCAGCAGTCCCGGGACAGGGAACACCGGGGAGCTGTTTTTT
TRBV6-5	.	TRBJ2-7	.	CASSYSGGQSYEQYF	TGTGCCAGCAGTTACTCGGGGGGACAGTCCTACGAGCAGTACTTC
TRBV7-8	TRBD2	TRBJ2-7	once	CASSGGGYEQYF	TGTGCCAGCAGCGGCGGGGGCTACGAGCAGTACTTC
TRBV6-1	.	TRBJ1-1	few	CASSDSTVKAFF	TGTGCCAGCAGTGATTCAACAGTTAAAGCTTTCTTT
TRBV28	.	TRBJ1-4	.	CASSPGGQREKLFF	TGTGCCAGCAGTCCCGGCGGGCAGCGGGAAAAACTGTTTTTT
TRBV10-3	.	TRBJ1-2	few	CAISGGYGYTF	TGTGCCATCAGCGGAGGGTATGGCTACACCTTC
TRBV4-1	TRBD2	TRBJ2-3	few	CASSHLGGGRTDTQYF	TGCGCCAGCAGCCACCTCGGGGGGGGCCGTACAGATACGCAGTATTTT
TRBV6-5	.	TRBJ2-5	.	CASSEVTTQETQYF	TGTGCCAGCAGTGAGGTGACTACACAAGAGACCCAGTACTTC
TRBV5-4	TRBD1	TRBJ1-3	.	CASSRIAGQHSGNTIYF	TGTGCCAGCAGCCGAATAGCGGGACAGCACTCTGGAAACACCATATATTTT
TRBV15	TRBD1	TRBJ2-1	.	CATRGQPGQGVFF	TGTGCCACCAGGGGCCAACCCGGACAGGGGGTGTTCTTC
TRBV30	TRBD2	TRBJ2-1	.	CAWSRGDSGRRVEQFF	TGTGCCTGGAGTCGGGGGGATAGCGGGAGGAGGGTTGAGCAGTTCTTC
TRBV5-4	.	TRBJ2-3	.	CASSPGLRTDTQYF	TGTGCCAGCAGCCCCGGACTTCGCACAGATACGCAGTATTTT
TRBV11-2	TRBD2	TRBJ2-1	.	CATGTSGSRQFF	TGTGCCACCGGGACTAGCGGGAGTAGGCAGTTCTTC
TRBV7-9	TRBD2	TRBJ2-3	.	CASSWTSGSSDTQYF	TGTGCCAGCAGCTGGACTAGCGGGAGCTCAGATACGCAGTATTTT
TRBV19	.	TRBJ1-1	.	CASSIIRAGTEAFF	TGTGCCAGTAGTATAATAAGGGCGGGCACTGAAGCTTTCTTT
TRBV19	.	TRBJ1-2	.	CASTNGEVTNYGYTF	TGTGCCAGTACCAACGGGGAGGTGACAAACTATGGCTACACCTTC
TRBV14	.	TRBJ2-2	few	CASSGGVVDTGELFF	TGTGCCAGCAGCGGAGGGGTCGTGGACACCGGGGAGCTGTTTTTT
TRBV7-9	.	TRBJ2-3	few	CASSWRGQGPREDTQYF	TGTGCCAGCAGCTGGAGGGGTCAAGGGCCTCGGGAAGATACGCAGTATTTT
TRBV5-1	TRBD2	TRBJ2-1	.	CASTEPSGSFNEQFF	TGCGCCAGCACGGAACCTAGCGGGAGTTTCAATGAGCAGTTCTTC
TRBV10-3	.	TRBJ1-1	.	CAIATGSMNTEAFF	TGTGCCATCGCAACAGGGTCTATGAACACTGAAGCTTTCTTT
TRBV4-1	TRBD1	TRBJ1-2	.	CASSQPRTGRGYTF	TGCGCCAGCAGCCAACCGCGGACAGGTCGGGGCTACACCTTC
TRBV9	TRBD2	TRBJ2-5	few	CASSVDSGAGRETQYF	TGTGCCAGCAGCGTAGACAGCGGGGCTGGACGAGAGACCCAGTACTTC
TRBV30	.	TRBJ2-1	.	CAWSVRAKRSEQFF	TGTGCCTGGAGTGTACGAGCTAAGAGGAGTGAGCAGTTCTTC
TRBV2	.	TRBJ1-3	.	CASSFTATGNTIYF	TGTGCCAGCAGTTTTACAGCTACTGGAAACACCATATATTTT
TRBV10-3	.	TRBJ1-1	.	CAISEPLTATAGAFF	TGTGCCATCAGTGAGCCCCTTACAGCAACAGCGGGAGCTTTCTTT
TRBV10-3	.	TRBJ2-3	few	CAISVAQSTDTQYF	TGTGCCATCAGTGTTGCGCAAAGCACAGATACGCAGTATTTT
TRBV2	.	TRBJ1-2	few	CASSPRGDYGYTF	TGTGCCAGCTCGCCGCGGGGGGACTATGGCTACACCTTC
TRBV29-1	.	TRBJ1-2	.	CSALTANYGYTF	TGCAGCGCCCTAACAGCAAACTATGGCTACACCTTC
TRBV27	TRBD2	TRBJ2-1	.	CASSPGLAGGPGFF	TGTGCCAGCAGTCCCGGACTAGCGGGGGGGCCCGGGTTCTTC
TRBV6-1	.	TRBJ2-3	once	CASSGGAALGQYF	TGTGCCAGCAGCGGTGGCGCGGCCCTTGGGCAGTATTTT
TRBV4-2	TRBD1	TRBJ1-1	.	CASSQVGQGGTEAFF	TGTGCCAGCAGCCAAGTGGGACAGGGGGGCACTGAAGCTTTCTTT
TRBV5-1	.	TRBJ2-1	few	CASSWDISSYNEQFF	TGCGCCAGCAGCTGGGACATTTCCTCCTACAATGAGCAGTTCTTC
TRBV14	.	TRBJ1-1	.	CASSQDEGWATEAFF	TGTGCCAGCAGCCAAGATGAGGGCTGGGCCACTGAAGCTTTCTTT
TRBV5-4	.	TRBJ2-2	.	CASSLIGQGDTGELFF	TGTGCCAGCAGCTTGATAGGCCAGGGTGACACCGGGGAGCTGTTTTTT
TRBV29-1	TRBD1	TRBJ1-2	few	CSVEGDSRSNYGYTF	TGCAGCGTTGAGGGGGACAGCAGATCTAACTATGGCTACACCTTC
TRBV6-1	.	TRBJ2-3	.	CASTRGVFTDTQYF	TGTGCCAGCACCAGGGGTGTTTTCACAGATACGCAGTATTTT
TRBV5-1	TRBD1	TRBJ2-5	few	CASSLTGGTQETQYF	TGCGCCAGCAGCCTAACAGGGGGCACCCAAGAGACCCAGTACTTC
TRBV2	TRBD1	TRBJ1-2	few	CASNIGTDGYTF	TGTGCCAGCAATATCGGGACAGACGGCTACACCTTC
TRBV2	TRBD1	TRBJ2-7	few	CASSVGQAKGGEQYF	TGTGCCAGCAGTGTCGGACAGGCCAAAGGGGGCGAGCAGTACTTC
TRBV7-2	.	TRBJ2-7	few	CASSRNSNSYEQYF	TGTGCCAGCAGCCGAAACAGTAACTCCTACGAGCAGTACTTC
TRBV6-5	.	TRBJ1-3	.	CASNARENTIYF	TGTGCCAGCAACGCCCGGGAAAACACCATATATTTT
TRBV4-1	TRBD2	TRBJ2-5	few	CASSTLAGVGETQYF	TGCGCCAGCAGCACCTTAGCGGGGGTCGGGGAGACCCAGTACTTC
TRBV11-2	TRBD2	TRBJ2-1	.	CASSLDGASGGGSYNEQFF	TGTGCCAGCAGCTTAGATGGGGCTAGCGGGGGGGGCTCCTACAATGAGCAGTTCTTC
TRBV6-6	TRBD1	TRBJ1-5	few	CASSPADRAGQPQHF	TGTGCCAGCAGTCCGGCGGACAGGGCGGGCCAGCCCCAGCATTTT
TRBV5-1	.	TRBJ2-1	few	CASSQQASSYNEQFF	TGCGCCAGCAGCCAACAGGCCAGCTCCTACAATGAGCAGTTCTTC
TRBV6-5	.	TRBJ2-1	.	CASRATMAEQFF	TGTGCCAGCAGGGCCACTATGGCTGAGCAGTTCTTC
TRBV10-3	TRBD2	TRBJ2-3	.	CALKRDASTDTQYF	TGTGCCCTCAAGCGGGATGCTAGCACAGATACGCAGTATTTT
TRBV5-1	TRBD1	TRBJ1-1	.	CASSRDRGEVAFF	TGCGCCAGCAGTCGGGACAGGGGAGAGGTGGCTTTCTTT
TRBV30	.	TRBJ1-3	few	CAWARVPGNTIYF	TGTGCCTGGGCTCGAGTTCCTGGAAACACCATATATTTT
TRBV2	TRBD1	TRBJ1-6	few	CASRDPTGVPNSPLHF	TGTGCCAGCAGGGACCCAACAGGGGTTCCCAATTCACCCCTCCACTTT
TRBV9	.	TRBJ2-3	few	CASSVTTLSTDTQYF	TGTGCCAGCAGCGTGACTACCTTGAGCACAGATACGCAGTATTTT
TRBV9	.	TRBJ2-2	.	CASSVTAHKTGELFF	TGTGCCAGCAGCGTGACAGCCCACAAAACCGGGGAGCTGTTTTTT